Each of the 28 T cell receptor beta chains below was sequenced from the same sample in a study of T cells in Graves' hyperthyroidism and ophthalmopathy (dated by TCRdb to 2018 to 2020). Libraries were constructed by multiplex PCR. TCRdb lists the instrument as Illumina HiSeq 2000. The TCR beta CDR3 regions were amplified from RNA transcripts. The TCR CDR3 was subjected to a first round of RT-PCR using the HTBI primer set and the Qiagen OneStep RT-PCR kit. TCRdb ran its own pipeline on the public reads, namely fastp trimming at Q25 and MiXCR clone calling, and kept in-frame beta chains. Under each unique CDR3 protein, matching rows form one entry showing the most common genes and DNA. This sample gives about 840,000 distinct CDR3 sequences in total; 35% to 45% of them show up just once. More than 7% of the sample rests with the top ten. What was sequenced was blood. These receptors all stem from a young man with Graves' hyperthyroidism.

This clonotype turned up a few times. This chain joins TRBV5-5 and TRBJ2-2; tentative D call: TRBD2 (6 bases). The V gene's germline CDR1 is SGHKS and CDR2 YYEKEE (reference sequence). This CDR3 has 16 amino acids. Trimming took off 4 bases at V and 1 base at J, with 14 bases between the two ends. Written as DNA, the CDR3 is TGTGCCAGCAGCCCGAGGGGACTCCTGAACACCGGGGAGCTGTTTTTT. This gives the protein CASSPRGLLNTGELFF.

This clonotype was picked up many times. The V and J genes are TRBV7-2 and TRBJ2-7; 7 nucleotides line up with TRBD2. This CDR3 comprises 15 residues. Germline assignment: CDR1 SGHTA and CDR2 FQGNSA. V dropped 1 base and J dropped 2; count of bases not matched to a gene: 5. CDR3 protein: CASSLVTGGPYEQYF. The CDR3 nucleotides are TGTGCCAGCAGCTTAGTTACGGGGGGACCCTACGAGCAGTACTTC.

J is TRBJ2-7 and V is TRBV7-8; maybe TRBD2 (5 bases). Trimming removed 1 base at V and 4 bases at J, with 26 bases between. Germline V lookup: CDR1 SGHVS, CDR2 FQNEAQ. This CDR3 region has 19 residues. The CDR3 reads CASSLVVIANGRENYEQYF. The DNA of the CDR3 is TGTGCCAGCAGCTTAGTGGTCATCGCCAATGGAAGGGAGAATTACGAGCAGTACTTC. Combining the CDR3 with reference TRBV7-8 and TRBJ2-7 gives the whole variable domain GAGVSQSPRYKVAKRGQDVALRCDPISGHVSLFWYQQALGQGPEFLTYFQNEAQLDKSGLPSDRFFAERPEGSVSTLKIQRTQQEDSAVYLCASSLVVIANGRENYEQYFGPGTRLTVT.

This clonotype came up many times. V gene TRBV20-1 combines with J gene TRBJ2-7; D is perhaps TRBD1 or TRBD2 (5 bases each). V was trimmed by 7 bases and J by 2 bases, leaving 18 bases between them. From germline, CDR1 is DFQATT and CDR2 SNEGSKA (reference sequence). The CDR3 extends over 14 amino acids. This CDR3 reads CSVLWDRGTYEQYF. Here the CDR3 DNA reads TGCAGTGTCTTATGGGACCGGGGTACCTACGAGCAGTACTTC.

The rearrangement uses TRBV20-1 and TRBJ1-2; D may be TRBD1 (5 bases). This CDR3 is built from 14 residues. Trimming took off 3 bases at V and 4 bases at J, with 15 bases between the two ends. Looked up from germline, CDR1 is DFQATT and CDR2 is SNEGSKA (reference sequence). The CDR3 loop reads CSASAGRGTYGYTF. The CDR3 DNA sequence: TGCAGTGCTAGCGCGGGTCGGGGGACCTATGGCTACACCTTC.

The chain joins TRBV20-1 to TRBJ1-5, with D tentatively TRBD1 (6 bases). CDR1 and CDR2 from the germline V gene are DFQATT and SNEGSKA (reference sequence). V lost 4 bases and J 4 bases, leaving 11 bases between the germline ends. The CDR3 extends over 13 amino acids. The CDR3 reads CSANRGENQPQHF. As DNA, the CDR3 is TGCAGTGCTAATAGGGGGGAAAATCAGCCCCAGCATTTT.

As concerns this clonotype: A much bigger clone sits one base away, suggesting this may be a read error. V usage is TRBV7-8 and J usage is TRBJ1-2; D not resolved. This CDR3 has 14 residues. Per the germline V gene, CDR1 is SGHVS and CDR2 is FQNEAQ. CDR3 sequence reads: CVSSSRLGLGGYTF. The CDR3 nucleotides are TGTGTCAGCAGCTCCCGCCTCGGCCTGGGAGGCTACACCTTC.

This clonotype appeared many times. The J gene is TRBJ2-5, the V gene TRBV29-1, with unresolved D. The ends were cut back, 4 bases at V and 1 base at J, with 7 bases in the middle. CDR1 is SQVTM and CDR2 is ANQGSEA in the germline V gene. This CDR3 contains 12 residues. CDR3 DNA: TGCAGCGTTGGAACTATCCAAGAGACCCAGTACTTC. It yields the protein CSVGTIQETQYF.

The J gene is TRBJ1-4, the V gene TRBV25-1; 8 nucleotides line up with TRBD1. The V and J ends lost 3 bases and 12 bases, in that order; junction bases with no gene match: 9. Germline V gene data show CDR1 as MGHDK and CDR2 as SYGVNS. The CDR3 totals 14 residues. DNA for the CDR3: TGTGCCAGCAGTGATCAGGGACAGGTGAACGAACTGTTTTTT. Translation gives CASSDQGQVNELFF. The whole variable domain, filled in from reference TRBV25-1 and TRBJ1-4, reads EADIYQTPRYLVIGTGKKITLECSQTMGHDKMYWYQQDPGMELHLIHYSYGVNSTEKGDLSSESTVSRIRTEHFPLTLESARPSHTSQYLCASSDQGQVNELFFGSGTQLSVL.

This clonotype was counted at least ten times. The chain couples TRBV19 to TRBJ1-1; D is unresolved. CDR1 and CDR2 from the germline V gene are LNHDA and SQIVND (reference sequence). The CDR3 has 13 amino acids. V lost 1 base, J lost 1 base, and 4 bases lay in between. DNA for the CDR3: TGTGCCAGTAGTATAGTCACGAACACTGAAGCTTTCTTT. This sequence encodes CASSIVTNTEAFF.

This clonotype was recorded at least ten times. This chain connects TRBV2 to TRBJ1-1; D is undetermined. V was trimmed by 4 bases and J by 0 bases, leaving 9 bases between them. Germline V gene sequence: CDR1 SNHLY, CDR2 FYNNEI. The CDR3 runs 14 residues. In nucleotides, the CDR3 is TGTGCCAGCAGTGTCGACATTCTGAACACTGAAGCTTTCTTT. The encoded protein is CASSVDILNTEAFF.

This clonotype has a count of ten or more. The CDR3 DNA is TGCGCCAGCAGTGCAGGGGCCGGGGAGCTGTTTTTT. Its translation is CASSAGAGELFF. The V gene is TRBV10-2, the J gene TRBJ2-2; the D gene is possibly TRBD1 (6 bases). V lost 4 bases and J lost 6, with 6 bases in between. CDR3 length equals 12 residues. Germline assignment: CDR1 WSHSY and CDR2 SAAADI.

Many counts were recorded for this clonotype. The chain employs TRBV2 and TRBJ1-4; D is undetermined. The CDR3 runs 13 residues. V lost 8 bases, J lost 6 bases, and 13 bases lay in between. Germline loops: CDR1 SNHLY, CDR2 FYNNEI. Here the CDR3 reads CASSGSGDEKLFF. The DNA of the CDR3 is TGTGCCAGCTCGGGCAGTGGGGATGAAAAACTGTTTTTT.

The rearrangement joins TRBV15 to TRBJ2-7, with 9 nucleotides matching TRBD1. This CDR3 has 15 amino acids. V lost 6 bases to trimming and J lost 3 bases; unmatched junction nucleotides: 9. Looked up from germline, CDR1 is LNHNV and CDR2 is YYDKDF (reference sequence). The chain's CDR3 is CATRSPGQGGYEQYF. The CDR3 region has the DNA TGTGCCACCAGATCGCCGGGACAGGGTGGCTACGAGCAGTACTTC.

This clonotype was detected ten times or more. The chain links TRBV15 to TRBJ2-2, with TRBD1 as a possible D gene (5 bases). V lost 3 bases and J lost 7, with 15 bases in between. Germline V lookup: CDR1 LNHNV, CDR2 YYDKDF (reference sequence). This CDR3 is built from 15 residues. This chain's CDR3 is CATSSEDKLHGELFF. In nucleotides, the CDR3 is TGTGCCACCAGCAGTGAGGACAAACTACACGGGGAGCTGTTTTTT.

This clonotype was picked up many times. This chain joins TRBV25-1 and TRBJ2-7; 12 positions match TRBD2. This CDR3 is built from 17 residues. Trimming at V came to 6 bases and at J to 0 bases, leaving 9 bases not matched to a gene. Germline V lookup: CDR1 MGHDK, CDR2 SYGVNS. CDR3 in DNA: TGTGCCAGCAGCCGAGGACTAGCGGGATTGAGCTCCTACGAGCAGTACTTC. Amino acid sequence: CASSRGLAGLSSYEQYF.

This clonotype was counted a few times. The gene calls are TRBV5-1 and TRBJ1-1; D unresolved. The CDR3 contains 15 residues. Germline loops: CDR1 SGHRS, CDR2 YFSETQ. V dropped 1 base and J dropped 0 bases, with 10 bases sitting between them. The CDR3 DNA is TGCGCCAGCAGCTTGCAAATCGGGGTGAACACTGAAGCTTTCTTT. Translating it yields CASSLQIGVNTEAFF.

V usage is TRBV20-1 and J usage is TRBJ1-5; D is ambiguous. This CDR3 has 12 residues. The V end was cut by 5 bases, the J end by 2 bases, with 7 bases between. CDR1 is DFQATT and CDR2 is SNEGSKA in the germline V gene (reference sequence). As DNA, the CDR3 is TGCAGTGCTCTCTCCGGCAATCAGCCCCAGCATTTT. This gives the protein CSALSGNQPQHF.

This clonotype was picked up many times. This chain uses TRBV19 with TRBJ1-5; 10 nucleotides agree with TRBD1. This CDR3 has 15 residues. Germline V gene sequence: CDR1 LNHDA, CDR2 SQIVND (reference sequence). The V and J ends lost 10 bases and 6 bases, in that order; junction bases with no gene match: 12. The CDR3 coding sequence is TGTGCCACCAGCTCCGGGACAGGGGTGAGTCAGCCCCAGCATTTT. It is translated as CATSSGTGVSQPQHF.

Remarks on this clonotype: This may stem from a read error, because a much larger clone lies one nucleotide away. V is TRBV6-1 and J is TRBJ2-5; a possible D gene is TRBD2 (5 bases). Germline lookup yields CDR1 MNHNS and CDR2 SASEGT. V lost 5 bases to trimming and J lost 2 bases, with 12 bases between them. This CDR3 is built from 14 residues. CDR3 protein: CASSNTGSQETQYF. The CDR3 coding sequence is TGTGCCAGCAGTAATACGGGATCTCAAGAGACCCAGTACTTC.

The chain couples TRBV2 to TRBJ2-5; tentative D call: TRBD2 (7 bases). Germline CDR1 SNHLY, CDR2 FYNNEI. Trimming removed 6 bases at V and 6 bases at J, with 23 bases between. This CDR3 has 16 residues. The CDR3 sequence is CASSAPGRGLEKTQYF. CDR3 sequence (DNA): TGTGCCAGCAGCGCCCCGGGGAGGGGGTTAGAAAAGACCCAGTACTTC.

This clonotype has at least ten counts. The CDR3, as DNA: TGTGCCAGCAGTGACTGGCTAGCCGGCGAGACCCAGTACTTC. This translates into CASSDWLAGETQYF. This chain connects TRBV2 to TRBJ2-5, with D tentatively TRBD2 (5 bases). The CDR3 is 14 amino acids. V gave up 3 bases and J gave up 5 bases, with 13 bases separating them. Germline V gene sequence: CDR1 SNHLY, CDR2 FYNNEI.

The chain uses TRBV19 and TRBJ2-2; tentatively, D is TRBD1 (6 bases). Germline CDR1 is LNHDA and CDR2 is SQIVND (reference sequence). Trimming stripped 5 bases from V and 8 bases from J, with 21 bases between. There are 16 residues in the CDR3. DNA for the CDR3: TGTGCCAGTAGTCTACCACCGGGGACACCCTCAGGGGAGCTGTTTTTT. Translation gives CASSLPPGTPSGELFF. Full variable domain (missing parts from reference TRBV19 and TRBJ2-2): DGGITQSPKYLFRKEGQNVTLSCEQNLNHDAMYWYRQDPGQGLRLIYYSQIVNDFQKGDIAEGYSVSREKKESFPLTVTSAQKNPTAFYLCASSLPPGTPSGELFFGEGSRLTVL.

The table lists this clonotype with a few counts. This chain links TRBV19 with TRBJ2-7, with 10 bases matching TRBD2. The CDR3 length is 13 residues. The germline CDR1 and CDR2 sequences are LNHDA and SQIVND (reference sequence). V lost 5 bases and J lost 6; bases outside the gene matches: 4. This CDR3 is CASSGTSAAEQYF. The CDR3 region has the DNA TGTGCCAGTAGTGGGACTAGCGCCGCCGAGCAGTACTTC.

This clonotype was seen a few times. The chain combines TRBV20-1 with TRBJ2-7, with D tentatively TRBD1 (6 bases). The CDR3 spans 13 residues. V lost 6 bases to trimming and J lost 9 bases, with 21 bases between them. Germline lookup yields CDR1 DFQATT and CDR2 SNEGSKA (reference sequence). The CDR3 sequence is CSASGGGRGVQYF. The CDR3 region has the DNA TGCAGTGCCAGTGGTGGGGGCCGTGGCGTGCAGTACTTC.

This clonotype was picked up many times. The chain carries TRBV19 and TRBJ2-2; unclear D gene. Trimming left V 4 bases short and J 7 bases short, with 4 bases between. This CDR3 is built from 11 residues. The germline V gene has CDR1 LNHDA and CDR2 SQIVND (reference sequence). The CDR3 reads CASSNDGELFF. As DNA, the CDR3 is TGTGCCAGTAGTAATGACGGGGAGCTGTTTTTT. The variable domain in full, completed from reference TRBV19 and TRBJ2-2, reads DGGITQSPKYLFRKEGQNVTLSCEQNLNHDAMYWYRQDPGQGLRLIYYSQIVNDFQKGDIAEGYSVSREKKESFPLTVTSAQKNPTAFYLCASSNDGELFFGEGSRLTVL.

This clonotype occurred many times. The CDR3, as DNA: TGTGCCACCAGTGATCCGACTAGCGGGGGAACCGGGGAGCTGTTTTTT. It encodes CATSDPTSGGTGELFF. The chain recombines TRBV24-1 with TRBJ2-2; 12 positions agree with TRBD2. J gave up 5 bases and V 3 bases, and 3 bases lay outside the gene matches. CDR1 and CDR2 (germline): KGHDR, SFDVKD. The CDR3 is 16 residues long.

J is TRBJ1-3 and V is TRBV13, with TRBD1 as a possible D gene (5 bases). V lost 6 bases to trimming and J lost 3 bases, with 15 bases between them. This CDR3 is built from 15 residues. Germline values: CDR1 PRHDT, CDR2 FYEKMQ (reference sequence). Written as DNA, the CDR3 is TGTGCCAGCAGTGAACGGGGGGTGCGTGGAAACACCATATATTTT. This sequence encodes CASSERGVRGNTIYF. Together with reference TRBV13 and TRBJ1-3, the CDR3 gives the full variable domain: AAGVIQSPRHLIKEKRETATLKCYPIPRHDTVYWYQQGPGQDPQFLISFYEKMQSDKGSIPDRFSAQQFSDYHSELNMSSLELGDSALYFCASSERGVRGNTIYFGEGSWLTVV.